The 8 T cell receptor beta chains in this list originate from one sample, sequenced in a study of CD8 T cells in ankylosing spondylitis. In TCRdb, the 5' RACE reads were re-called with MiXCR into one record per CDR3 protein. The table records 200,000 or so distinct CDR3 sequences, over 15% of them present only once. Source material: blood, either unsorted or a sorted T cell fraction (not recorded which). These receptors all stem from a male donor between 5 and 35 years old with ankylosing spondylitis or in good health (not recorded which).

There are many counts of this clonotype. J is TRBJ2-7 and V is TRBV6-2 or TRBV6-3; maybe TRBD1 (5 bases). Germline CDR1 MNHEY, CDR2 SVGEGT. V was shortened by 6 bases and J by 0 bases, with 15 bases between the two germline ends. This CDR3 contains 15 residues. The CDR3 coding sequence is TGTGCCAGCAGCCCGACAGAAGATAGCTCCTACGAGCAGTACTTC. Its protein is CASSPTEDSSYEQYF.

This clonotype was seen only a few times. With a much larger clone just one base away, this may be a read error. The chain is built from TRBV12-3 or TRBV12-4 and TRBJ2-2; 7 nucleotides align to TRBD1. This CDR3 comprises 16 residues. The CDR3 here is CASTWDSGTNTGDLFF. The CDR3 DNA reads as TGTGCCAGCACCTGGGACAGCGGAACGAACACCGGGGACCTGTTTTTT.

This clonotype is a singleton in its sample. Given a much more abundant clone one base away, this may be a read error. This chain uses TRBV20-1 with TRBJ2-1, with D possibly matching TRBD1 (5 bases). In germline, CDR1 is DFQATT, CDR2 SNEGSKA (reference sequence). This CDR3 comprises 13 residues. The CDR3 loop is CRARAQGHNEQFF. The CDR3 DNA sequence: TGCCGTGCTAGAGCCCAGGGCCACAATGAGCAGTTCTTC.

CDR3 amino acids: CASSLVSRTSGASSTDTQYF. The CDR3 bases are TGCGCCAGCAGCTTGGTCTCGAGGACTAGCGGGGCCTCTAGCACAGATACGCAGTATTTT. The chain has TRBV5-1 and TRBJ2-3; 12 nucleotides match TRBD2. This CDR3 is 20 amino acids long. Germline values: CDR1 SGHRS, CDR2 YFSETQ. The V segment lost 0 bases and the J segment 0 bases; nucleotides outside the gene matches: 11.

This clonotype was recorded at least ten times. The chain carries TRBV6-5 and TRBJ1-5; D gene ambiguous. Germline V gene sequence: CDR1 MNHEY, CDR2 SVGAGI. V was shortened by 7 bases and J by 7 bases, with 14 bases between the two germline ends. The CDR3 loop spans 13 amino acids. The CDR3: CASNLPVGQPQHF. CDR3 nucleotides: TGTGCCAGCAATCTCCCGGTCGGGCAGCCCCAGCATTTT.

The chain joins TRBV18 to TRBJ1-1; D is uncertain. There are 15 residues in the CDR3. Germline V gives CDR1 KGHSH, CDR2 LQKENI. V was pared by 1 base and J by 7 bases, with 16 bases between. This CDR3 is CASSPQSEGWSEAFF. In nucleotides, the CDR3 is TGTGCCAGCTCACCACAATCTGAAGGGTGGAGTGAAGCTTTCTTT.

This clonotype was recorded at least ten times. The CDR3 DNA follows: TGTGCCAGCAGTTTAGGGCGTCCGTCCTACGAGCAGTACTTC. It codes for CASSLGRPSYEQYF. This chain links TRBV28 with TRBJ2-7; no firm D call. Germline assignment: CDR1 MDHEN and CDR2 SYDVKM. The CDR3 contains 14 residues. V was trimmed by 2 bases and J by 1 base, leaving 9 bases between them. Using reference TRBV28 and TRBJ2-7 for the parts outside the CDR3, the full variable domain is DVKVTQSSRYLVKRTGEKVFLECVQDMDHENMFWYRQDPGLGLRLIYFSYDVKMKEKGDIPEGYSVSREKKERFSLILESASTNQTSMYLCASSLGRPSYEQYFGPGTRLTVT.

Ten or more counts support this clonotype. The chain recombines TRBV12-3 or TRBV12-4 with TRBJ1-3; D not resolved. This CDR3 is 14 amino acids long. Trimming removed 3 bases from V and 8 bases from J, with 14 bases in between. This chain's CDR3 is CASSFNGNLDTIYF. CDR3 DNA sequence: TGTGCCAGCAGTTTTAATGGGAATCTGGACACCATATATTTT.